The T cell receptor beta chain described here comes from a study of post-analysis software for immune sequencing data. Looked up from germline, CDR1 is SGHRS and CDR2 is YFSETQ. This CDR3 is built from 14 residues. V lost 5 bases to trimming and J lost 7 bases; unmatched junction nucleotides: 10. This clonotype was seen at least ten times. Its antigen is undetermined. Whole-study findings and limits: Several TRBV segments (TRBV5-6, TRBV5-1 and TRBV20-1 among them) occurred more frequently in patients than in controls.

Unique-molecular-identifier-tagged TCR beta cDNA libraries were used. One entry per CDR3 protein results from TCRdb running MiXCR on the PCR reads. The sample has 150,000 to 200,000 distinct CDR3 sequences, approximately 28% seen once; the top ten hold over 1.2%. The clonotype comes from a girl under 18 with multiple sclerosis. The chain recombines TRBV5-1 with TRBJ2-7, with 9 bases identical to TRBD2. Sequencing was performed on blood. CDR3 loop: CASRVTREGREQYF. The CDR3 DNA reads as TGCGCCAGCAGAGTAACGCGGGAGGGCCGTGAGCAGTACTTC.